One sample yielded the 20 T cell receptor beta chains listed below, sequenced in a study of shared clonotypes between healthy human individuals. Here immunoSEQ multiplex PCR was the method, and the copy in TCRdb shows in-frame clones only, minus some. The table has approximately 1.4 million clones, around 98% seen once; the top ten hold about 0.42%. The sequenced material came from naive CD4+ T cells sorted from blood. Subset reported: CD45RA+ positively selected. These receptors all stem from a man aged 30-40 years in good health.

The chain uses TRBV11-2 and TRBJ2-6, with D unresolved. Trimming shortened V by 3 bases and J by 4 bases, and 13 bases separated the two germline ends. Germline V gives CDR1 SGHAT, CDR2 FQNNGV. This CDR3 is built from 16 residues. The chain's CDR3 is CASSFWVGSGANVLTF. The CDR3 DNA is TGTGCCAGCAGCTTCTGGGTGGGGTCGGGGGCCAACGTCCTGACTTTC.

The CDR3 DNA follows: TGTGCCAGCAGCAAAGGGGGCTCCTACGAGCAGTACTTC. Translated, it gives CASSKGGSYEQYF. The rearrangement links TRBV11-3 to TRBJ2-7, with D perhaps TRBD1 (6 bases). The CDR3 sequence is 13 residues long. Trimming stripped 5 bases from V and 0 bases from J, with 8 bases between. Germline V gene sequence: CDR1 SGHNT, CDR2 YENEEA.

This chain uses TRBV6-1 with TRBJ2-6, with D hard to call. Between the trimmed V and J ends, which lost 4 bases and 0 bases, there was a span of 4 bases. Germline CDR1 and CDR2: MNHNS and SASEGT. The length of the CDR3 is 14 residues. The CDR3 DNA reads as TGTGCCAGCAGTGCCGGCTCTGGGGCCAACGTCCTGACTTTC. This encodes CASSAGSGANVLTF.

Here the CDR3 reads CSVGQIAGGPGDTQYF. Written as DNA, the CDR3 is TGCAGCGTAGGTCAGATAGCGGGAGGGCCGGGAGATACGCAGTATTTT. The chain recombines TRBV29-1 with TRBJ2-3; 11 nucleotides match TRBD2. Germline CDR1 SQVTM, CDR2 ANQGSEA. The J segment lost 5 bases and the V segment lost 6 bases, leaving 13 bases of the junction unmatched. The CDR3 totals 16 residues.

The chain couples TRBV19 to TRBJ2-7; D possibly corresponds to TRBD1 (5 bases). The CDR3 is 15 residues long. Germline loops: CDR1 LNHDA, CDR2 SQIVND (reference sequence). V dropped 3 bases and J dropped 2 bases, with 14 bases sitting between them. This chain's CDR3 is CASSMLSTGTYEQYF. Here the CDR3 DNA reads TGTGCCAGTAGTATGTTGTCAACAGGTACCTACGAGCAGTACTTC.

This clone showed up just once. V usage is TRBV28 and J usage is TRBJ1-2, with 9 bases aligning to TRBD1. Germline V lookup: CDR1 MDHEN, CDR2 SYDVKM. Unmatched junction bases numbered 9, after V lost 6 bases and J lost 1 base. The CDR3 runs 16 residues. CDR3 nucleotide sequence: TGTGCCAGCAGGCCTAGCCGGGACAGGGTTAACTATGGCTACACCTTC. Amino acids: CASRPSRDRVNYGYTF.

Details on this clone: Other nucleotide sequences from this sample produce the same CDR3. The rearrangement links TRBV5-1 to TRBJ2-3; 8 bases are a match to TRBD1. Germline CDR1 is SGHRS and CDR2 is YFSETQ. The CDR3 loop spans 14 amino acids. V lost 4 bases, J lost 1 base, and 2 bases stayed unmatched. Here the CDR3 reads CASSGGQGTDTQYF. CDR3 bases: TGCGCCAGCAGCGGGGGACAGGGCACAGATACGCAGTATTTT.

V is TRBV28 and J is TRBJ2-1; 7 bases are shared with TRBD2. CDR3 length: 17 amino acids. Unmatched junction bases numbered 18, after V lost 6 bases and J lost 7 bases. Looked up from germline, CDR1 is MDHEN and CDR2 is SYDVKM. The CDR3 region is CASSPPRAGVWWNEQFF. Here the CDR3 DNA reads TGTGCCAGCAGCCCACCTCGCGCGGGAGTATGGTGGAATGAGCAGTTCTTC.

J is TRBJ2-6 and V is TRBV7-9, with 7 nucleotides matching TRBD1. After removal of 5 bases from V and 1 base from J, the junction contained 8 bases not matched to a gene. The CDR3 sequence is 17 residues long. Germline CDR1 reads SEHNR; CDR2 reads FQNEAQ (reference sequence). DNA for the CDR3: TGTGCCAGCAGCCAGACAGGGCTGGGGTCTGGGGCCAACGTCCTGACTTTC. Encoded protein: CASSQTGLGSGANVLTF.

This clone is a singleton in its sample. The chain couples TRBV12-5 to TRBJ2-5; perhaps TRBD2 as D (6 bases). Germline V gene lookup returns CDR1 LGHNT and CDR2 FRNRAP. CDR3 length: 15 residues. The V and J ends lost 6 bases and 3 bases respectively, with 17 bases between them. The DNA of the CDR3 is TGTGCTAGTGGAGCGGACGGATCGGGGGAAGAGACCCAGTACTTC. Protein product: CASGADGSGEETQYF.

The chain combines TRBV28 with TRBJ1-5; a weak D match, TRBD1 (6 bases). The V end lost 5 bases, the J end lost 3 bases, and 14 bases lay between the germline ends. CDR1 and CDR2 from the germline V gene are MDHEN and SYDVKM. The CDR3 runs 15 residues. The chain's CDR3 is CASSPGWGLNQPQHF. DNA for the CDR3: TGTGCCAGCAGTCCGGGATGGGGGCTCAATCAGCCCCAGCATTTT. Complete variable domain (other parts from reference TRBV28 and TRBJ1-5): DVKVTQSSRYLVKRTGEKVFLECVQDMDHENMFWYRQDPGLGLRLIYFSYDVKMKEKGDIPEGYSVSREKKERFSLILESASTNQTSMYLCASSPGWGLNQPQHFGDGTRLSIL.

CDR3 region: CASSLGTSFTDTQYF. The CDR3 DNA reads as TGTGCCAGCAGCTTGGGGACCTCTTTCACAGATACGCAGTATTTT. V usage is TRBV7-6 and J usage is TRBJ2-3; D could derive from TRBD1 or TRBD2 (5 bases each). Trimming shortened V by 3 bases and J by 2 bases, and 12 bases separated the two germline ends. This CDR3 has 15 amino acids. In germline, CDR1 is SGHVS, CDR2 FNYEAQ.

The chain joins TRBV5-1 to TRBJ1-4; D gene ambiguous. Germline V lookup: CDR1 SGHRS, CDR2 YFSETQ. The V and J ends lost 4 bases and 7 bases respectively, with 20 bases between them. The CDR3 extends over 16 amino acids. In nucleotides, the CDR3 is TGCGCCAGCAGCCTCTGGACGCCCCTGGGAGGTGAAAAACTGTTTTTT. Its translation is CASSLWTPLGGEKLFF.

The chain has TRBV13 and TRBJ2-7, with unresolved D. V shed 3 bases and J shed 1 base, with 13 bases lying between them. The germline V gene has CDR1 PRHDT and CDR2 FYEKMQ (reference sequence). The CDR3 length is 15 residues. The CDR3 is CASSFDRVNSYEQYF. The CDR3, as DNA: TGTGCCAGCAGCTTTGATAGGGTGAATTCCTACGAGCAGTACTTC.

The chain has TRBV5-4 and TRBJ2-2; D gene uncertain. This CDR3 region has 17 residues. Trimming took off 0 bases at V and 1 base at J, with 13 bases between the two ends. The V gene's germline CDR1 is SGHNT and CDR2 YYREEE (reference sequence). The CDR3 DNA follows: TGTGCCAGCAGCTTGGGCGGAAGCGCCCTGAACACCGGGGAGCTGTTTTTT. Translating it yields CASSLGGSALNTGELFF.

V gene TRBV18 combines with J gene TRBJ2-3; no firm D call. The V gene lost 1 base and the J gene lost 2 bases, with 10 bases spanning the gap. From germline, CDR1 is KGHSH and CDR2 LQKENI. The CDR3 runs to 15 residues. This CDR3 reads CASSPQVPTTDTQYF. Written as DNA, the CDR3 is TGTGCCAGCTCACCACAAGTCCCTACCACAGATACGCAGTATTTT.

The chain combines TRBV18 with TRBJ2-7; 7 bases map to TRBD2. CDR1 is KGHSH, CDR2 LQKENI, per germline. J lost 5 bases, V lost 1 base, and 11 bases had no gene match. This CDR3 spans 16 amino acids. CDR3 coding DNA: TGTGCCAGCTCACCACGGGGGGGGGAACACCTCCACGAGCAGTACTTC. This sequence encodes CASSPRGGEHLHEQYF. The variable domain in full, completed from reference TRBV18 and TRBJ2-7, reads NAGVMQNPRHLVRRRGQEARLRCSPMKGHSHVYWYRQLPEEGLKFMVYLQKENIIDESGMPKERFSAEFPKEGPSILRIQQVVRGDSAAYFCASSPRGGEHLHEQYFGPGTRLTVT.

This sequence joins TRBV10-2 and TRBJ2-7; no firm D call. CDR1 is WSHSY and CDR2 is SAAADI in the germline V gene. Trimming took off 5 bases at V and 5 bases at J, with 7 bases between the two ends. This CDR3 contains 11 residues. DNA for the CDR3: TGCGCCAGCAGTCCGCTGAACGAGCAGTACTTC. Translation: CASSPLNEQYF.

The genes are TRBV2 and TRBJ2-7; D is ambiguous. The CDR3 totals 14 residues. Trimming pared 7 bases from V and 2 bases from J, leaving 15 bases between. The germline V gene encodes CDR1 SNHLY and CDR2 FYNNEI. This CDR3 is CASKKADPAYEQYF. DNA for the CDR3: TGTGCCAGCAAGAAGGCGGATCCGGCCTACGAGCAGTACTTC.

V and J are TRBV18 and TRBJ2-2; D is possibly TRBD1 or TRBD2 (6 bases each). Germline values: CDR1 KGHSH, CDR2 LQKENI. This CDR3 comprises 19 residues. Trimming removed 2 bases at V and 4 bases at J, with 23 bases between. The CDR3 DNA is TGTGCCAGCTCACCAAGGGGCCTAGAAGGCGGAGGGGGCACCGGGGAGCTGTTTTTT. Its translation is CASSPRGLEGGGGTGELFF.